This section outlines one T cell receptor beta chain sequence together with its context. No antigen is known for it. The record originates from a study of T cell repertoires in cytomegalovirus infection. Study as a whole: An indication of both CMV infection and matching HLA type came from public TCR beta signatures. Study observations and caveats: What dominated the ex vivo response were HLA-C-restricted CMV-specific TCR beta clonotypes. Identification of carriers of CMV plus the relevant HLA was achieved through cumulative public TCR beta family frequency.

The germline V gene has CDR1 ENHRY and CDR2 SYGVKD. The CDR3 length is 13 residues. V was pared by 7 bases and J by 4 bases, with 12 bases between. Each CDR3 protein is one row after TCRdb ran MiXCR on the reads. The sample yields roughly 180,000 distinct CDR3 sequences, 17% seen once. Sequenced input: CD8+ T cells from PBMCs. V usage is TRBV10-3 and J usage is TRBJ2-3, with TRBD1 as a possible D gene (7 bases). The TCR sequence derives from a human donor in good health (CMV status not recorded). Some clones in this sample may be carry-over from other donors' samples. CDR3 loop: CAITGGGSDTQYF. For the CDR3, the DNA is TGTGCCATCACAGGGGGAGGCTCAGATACGCAGTATTTT.